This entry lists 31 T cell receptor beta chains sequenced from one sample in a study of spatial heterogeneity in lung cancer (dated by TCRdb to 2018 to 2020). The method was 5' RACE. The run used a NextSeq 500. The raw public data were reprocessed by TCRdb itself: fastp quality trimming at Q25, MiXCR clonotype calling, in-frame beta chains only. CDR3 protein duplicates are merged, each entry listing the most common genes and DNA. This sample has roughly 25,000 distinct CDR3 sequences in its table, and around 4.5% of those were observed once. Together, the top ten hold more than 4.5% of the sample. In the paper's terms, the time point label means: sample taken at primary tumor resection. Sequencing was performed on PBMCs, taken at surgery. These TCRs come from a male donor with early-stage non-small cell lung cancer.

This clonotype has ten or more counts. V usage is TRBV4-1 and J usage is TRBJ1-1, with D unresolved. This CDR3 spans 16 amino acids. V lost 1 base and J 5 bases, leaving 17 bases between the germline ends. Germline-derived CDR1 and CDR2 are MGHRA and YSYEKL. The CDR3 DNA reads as TGCGCCAGCAGCCAAGTGGTCCAGAGGAGAGAGACTGAAGCTTTCTTT. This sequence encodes CASSQVVQRRETEAFF.

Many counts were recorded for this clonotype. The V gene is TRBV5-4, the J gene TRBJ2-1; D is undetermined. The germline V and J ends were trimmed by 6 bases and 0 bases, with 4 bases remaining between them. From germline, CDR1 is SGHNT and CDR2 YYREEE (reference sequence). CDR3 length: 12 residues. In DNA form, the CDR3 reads TGTGCCAGCACTGACTCCTACAATGAGCAGTTCTTC. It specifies CASTDSYNEQFF.

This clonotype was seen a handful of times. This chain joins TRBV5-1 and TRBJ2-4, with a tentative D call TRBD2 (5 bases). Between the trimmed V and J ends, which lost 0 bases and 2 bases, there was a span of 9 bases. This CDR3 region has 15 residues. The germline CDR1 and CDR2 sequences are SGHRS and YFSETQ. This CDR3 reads CASSLAGVPKNIQYF. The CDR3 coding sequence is TGCGCCAGCAGCTTGGCCGGGGTTCCCAAAAACATTCAGTACTTC.

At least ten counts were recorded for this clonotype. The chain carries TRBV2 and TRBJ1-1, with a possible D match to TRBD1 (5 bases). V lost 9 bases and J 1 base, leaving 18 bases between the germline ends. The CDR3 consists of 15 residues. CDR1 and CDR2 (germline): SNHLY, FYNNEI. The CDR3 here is CASEGSAGRNTEAFF. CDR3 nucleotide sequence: TGTGCCAGTGAAGGATCGGCAGGGAGGAACACTGAAGCTTTCTTT.

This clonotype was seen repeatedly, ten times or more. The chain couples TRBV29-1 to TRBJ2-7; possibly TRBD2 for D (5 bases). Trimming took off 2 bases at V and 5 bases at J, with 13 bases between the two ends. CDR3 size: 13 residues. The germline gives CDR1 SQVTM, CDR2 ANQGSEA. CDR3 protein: CSVETAVNNEQYF. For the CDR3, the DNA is TGCAGCGTTGAAACAGCGGTGAACAACGAGCAGTACTTC.

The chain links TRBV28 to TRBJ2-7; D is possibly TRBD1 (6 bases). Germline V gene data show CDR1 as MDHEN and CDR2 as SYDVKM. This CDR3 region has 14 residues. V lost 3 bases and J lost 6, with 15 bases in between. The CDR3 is CASSFNRALGEQYF. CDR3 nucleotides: TGTGCCAGCAGTTTCAACAGGGCTTTAGGCGAGCAGTACTTC. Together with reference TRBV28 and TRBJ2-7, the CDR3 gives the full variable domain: DVKVTQSSRYLVKRTGEKVFLECVQDMDHENMFWYRQDPGLGLRLIYFSYDVKMKEKGDIPEGYSVSREKKERFSLILESASTNQTSMYLCASSFNRALGEQYFGPGTRLTVT.

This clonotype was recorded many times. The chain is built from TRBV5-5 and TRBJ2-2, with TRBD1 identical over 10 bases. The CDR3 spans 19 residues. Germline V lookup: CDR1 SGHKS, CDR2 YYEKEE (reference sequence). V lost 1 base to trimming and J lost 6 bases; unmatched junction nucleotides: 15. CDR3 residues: CASSLQGTGVSGYPGELFF. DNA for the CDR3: TGTGCCAGCAGCTTGCAGGGGACAGGGGTCTCTGGTTACCCCGGGGAGCTGTTTTTT.

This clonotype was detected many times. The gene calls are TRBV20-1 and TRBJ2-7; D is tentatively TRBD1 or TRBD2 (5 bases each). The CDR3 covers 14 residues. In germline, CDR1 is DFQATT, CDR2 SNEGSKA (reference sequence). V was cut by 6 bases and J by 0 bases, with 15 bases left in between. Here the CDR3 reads CSANRDRSSYEQYF. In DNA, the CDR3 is TGCAGTGCCAACCGGGACCGGAGCTCCTACGAGCAGTACTTC.

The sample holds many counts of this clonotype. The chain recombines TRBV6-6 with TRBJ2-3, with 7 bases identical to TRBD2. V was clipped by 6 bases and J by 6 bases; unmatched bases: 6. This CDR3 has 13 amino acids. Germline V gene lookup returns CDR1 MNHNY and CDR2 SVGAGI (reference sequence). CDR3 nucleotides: TGTGCCAGCAGGAACGGGGGAGGGGATACGCAGTATTTT. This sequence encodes CASRNGGGDTQYF.

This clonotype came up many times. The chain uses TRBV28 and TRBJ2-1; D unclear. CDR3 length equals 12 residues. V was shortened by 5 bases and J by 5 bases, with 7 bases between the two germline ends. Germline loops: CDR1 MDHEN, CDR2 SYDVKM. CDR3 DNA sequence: TGTGCCAGCAGTCTAGGTCACAATGAGCAGTTCTTC. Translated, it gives CASSLGHNEQFF.

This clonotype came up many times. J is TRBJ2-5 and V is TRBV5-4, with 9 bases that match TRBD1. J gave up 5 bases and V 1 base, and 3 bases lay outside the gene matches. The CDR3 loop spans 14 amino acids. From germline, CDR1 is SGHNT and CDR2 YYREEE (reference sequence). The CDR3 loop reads CASSLTGGQETQYF. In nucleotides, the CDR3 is TGTGCCAGCAGCTTGACAGGGGGCCAGGAGACCCAGTACTTC.

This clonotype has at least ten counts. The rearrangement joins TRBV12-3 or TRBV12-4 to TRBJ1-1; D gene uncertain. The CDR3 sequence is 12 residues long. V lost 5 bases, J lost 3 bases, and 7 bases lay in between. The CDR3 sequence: CASSPDHTEAFF. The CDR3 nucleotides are TGTGCCAGCAGTCCAGACCACACTGAAGCTTTCTTT.

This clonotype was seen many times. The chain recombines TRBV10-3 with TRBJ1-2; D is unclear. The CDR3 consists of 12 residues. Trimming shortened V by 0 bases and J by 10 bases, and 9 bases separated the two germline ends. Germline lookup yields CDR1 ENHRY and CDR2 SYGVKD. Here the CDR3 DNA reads TGTGCCATCAGTGAGTCGATGAAGGACTACACCTTC. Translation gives CAISESMKDYTF.

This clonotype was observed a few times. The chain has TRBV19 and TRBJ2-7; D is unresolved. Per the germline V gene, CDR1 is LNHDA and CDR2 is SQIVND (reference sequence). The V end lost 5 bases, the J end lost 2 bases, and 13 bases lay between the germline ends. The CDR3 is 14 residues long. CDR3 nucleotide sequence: TGTGCCAGTAGTTTAGGACGGAAAACCTACGAGCAGTACTTC. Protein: CASSLGRKTYEQYF. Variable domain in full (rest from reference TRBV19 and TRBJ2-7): DGGITQSPKYLFRKEGQNVTLSCEQNLNHDAMYWYRQDPGQGLRLIYYSQIVNDFQKGDIAEGYSVSREKKESFPLTVTSAQKNPTAFYLCASSLGRKTYEQYFGPGTRLTVT.

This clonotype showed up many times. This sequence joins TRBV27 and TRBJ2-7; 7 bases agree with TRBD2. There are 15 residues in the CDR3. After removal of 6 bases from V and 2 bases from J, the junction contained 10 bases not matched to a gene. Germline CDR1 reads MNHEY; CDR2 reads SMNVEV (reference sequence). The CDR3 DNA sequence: TGTGCCAGCAGCTCAGCATCGGGGGGAACCTACGAGCAGTACTTC. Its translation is CASSSASGGTYEQYF.

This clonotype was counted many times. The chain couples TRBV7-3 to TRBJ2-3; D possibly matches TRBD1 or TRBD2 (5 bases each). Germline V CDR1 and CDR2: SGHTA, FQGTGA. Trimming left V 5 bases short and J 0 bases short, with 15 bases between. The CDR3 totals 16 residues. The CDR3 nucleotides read TGTGCCAGCAGCCTCGAGCCGGGACCAAGCACAGATACGCAGTATTTT. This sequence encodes CASSLEPGPSTDTQYF.

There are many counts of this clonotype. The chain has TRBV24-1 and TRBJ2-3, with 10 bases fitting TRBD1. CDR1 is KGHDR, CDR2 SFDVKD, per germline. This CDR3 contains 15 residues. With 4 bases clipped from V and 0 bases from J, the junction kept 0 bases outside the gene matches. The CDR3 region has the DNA TGTGCCACCAGTGAGGGACAGGGGAGCACAGATACGCAGTATTTT. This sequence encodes CATSEGQGSTDTQYF.

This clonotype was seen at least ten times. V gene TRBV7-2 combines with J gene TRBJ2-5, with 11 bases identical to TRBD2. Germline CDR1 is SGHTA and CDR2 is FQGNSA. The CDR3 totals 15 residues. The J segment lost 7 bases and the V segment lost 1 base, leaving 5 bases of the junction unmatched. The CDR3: CASSLVSGREGTQYF. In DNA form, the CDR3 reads TGTGCCAGCAGCTTAGTTAGCGGGAGGGAGGGGACCCAGTACTTC.

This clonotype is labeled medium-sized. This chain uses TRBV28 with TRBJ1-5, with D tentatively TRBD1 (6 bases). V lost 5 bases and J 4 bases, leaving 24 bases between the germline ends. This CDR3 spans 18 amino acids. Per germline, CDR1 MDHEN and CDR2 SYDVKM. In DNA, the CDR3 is TGTGCCAGCAGTCCCCCCGCCCGGACTTCAAGGGGGAATCAGCCCCAGCATTTT. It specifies CASSPPARTSRGNQPQHF.

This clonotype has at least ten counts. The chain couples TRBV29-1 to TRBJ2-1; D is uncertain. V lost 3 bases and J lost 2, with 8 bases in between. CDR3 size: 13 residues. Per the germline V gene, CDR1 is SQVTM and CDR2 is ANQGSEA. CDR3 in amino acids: CSVDGRTYNEQFF. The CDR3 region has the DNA TGCAGCGTTGATGGCAGGACCTACAATGAGCAGTTCTTC.

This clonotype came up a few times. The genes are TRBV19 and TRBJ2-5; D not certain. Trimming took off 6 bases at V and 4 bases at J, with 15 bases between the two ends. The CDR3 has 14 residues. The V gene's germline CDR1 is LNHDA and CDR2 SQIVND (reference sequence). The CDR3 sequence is CASRSRSAGETQYF. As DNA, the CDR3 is TGTGCCAGTAGAAGTCGATCAGCTGGAGAGACCCAGTACTTC.

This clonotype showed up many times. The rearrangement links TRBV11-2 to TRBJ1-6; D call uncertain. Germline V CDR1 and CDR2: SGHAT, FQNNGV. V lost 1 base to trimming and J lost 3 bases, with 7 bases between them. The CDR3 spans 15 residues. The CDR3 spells CASSLAADYNSPLHF. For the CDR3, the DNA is TGTGCCAGCAGCTTAGCGGCTGACTATAATTCACCCCTCCACTTT. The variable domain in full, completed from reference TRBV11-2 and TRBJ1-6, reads EAGVAQSPRYKIIEKRQSVAFWCNPISGHATLYWYQQILGQGPKLLIQFQNNGVVDDSQLPKDRFSAERLKGVDSTLKIQPAKLEDSAVYLCASSLAADYNSPLHFGNGTRLTVT.

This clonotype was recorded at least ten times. CDR3 DNA: TGTGCCAGCAGCCAAGATATCCGCGGAGGGGCCCAGTACTTC. Translation: CASSQDIRGGAQYF. V and J are TRBV3-1 and TRBJ2-5, with D tentatively TRBD2 (6 bases). The V end lost 0 bases, the J end lost 9 bases, and 14 bases lay between the germline ends. CDR1 is LGHDT, CDR2 YNNKEL, per germline (reference sequence). This CDR3 region has 14 residues.

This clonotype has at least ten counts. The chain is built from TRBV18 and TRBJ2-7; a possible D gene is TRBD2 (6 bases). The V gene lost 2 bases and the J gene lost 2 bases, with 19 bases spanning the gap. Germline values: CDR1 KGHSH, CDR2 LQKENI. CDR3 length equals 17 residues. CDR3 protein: CASSPSLGGTIPYEQYF. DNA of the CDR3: TGTGCCAGCTCACCAAGCCTGGGCGGGACGATACCCTACGAGCAGTACTTC.

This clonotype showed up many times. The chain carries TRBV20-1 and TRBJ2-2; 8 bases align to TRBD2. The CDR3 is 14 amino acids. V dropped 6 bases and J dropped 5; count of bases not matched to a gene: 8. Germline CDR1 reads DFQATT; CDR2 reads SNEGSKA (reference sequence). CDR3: CSARRAGGTGELFF. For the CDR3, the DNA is TGCAGTGCCCGTCGGGCGGGAGGAACCGGGGAGCTGTTTTTT.

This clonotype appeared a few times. CDR3 amino acids: CASSQGLAEIWGTDTQYF. CDR3 DNA: TGTGCCAGCAGCCAAGGACTAGCGGAGATTTGGGGCACAGATACGCAGTATTTT. The J gene is TRBJ2-3, the V gene TRBV3-1, with 9 bases matching TRBD2. The germline CDR1 and CDR2 sequences are LGHDT and YNNKEL (reference sequence). This CDR3 has 18 amino acids. Trimming cost V 1 base and J 1 base; bases outside gene matches: 9.

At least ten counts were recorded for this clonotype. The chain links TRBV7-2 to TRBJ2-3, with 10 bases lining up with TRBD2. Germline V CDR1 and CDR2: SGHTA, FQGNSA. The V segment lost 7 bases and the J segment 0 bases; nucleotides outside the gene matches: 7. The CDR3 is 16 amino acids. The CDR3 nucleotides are TGTGCCAGCACCTTGGGACTAGCGCCTAGCACAGATACGCAGTATTTT. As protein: CASTLGLAPSTDTQYF.

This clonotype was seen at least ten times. The CDR3 nucleotides are TGTGCCATCATCAGGAGAGGTGGCACCGGGGAGCTGTTTTTT. This sequence encodes CAIIRRGGTGELFF. The chain carries TRBV6-4 and TRBJ2-2; D unclear. The CDR3 runs 14 residues. The V end was cut by 10 bases, the J end by 4 bases, with 16 bases between. Germline V gene lookup returns CDR1 MRHNA and CDR2 SNTAGT.

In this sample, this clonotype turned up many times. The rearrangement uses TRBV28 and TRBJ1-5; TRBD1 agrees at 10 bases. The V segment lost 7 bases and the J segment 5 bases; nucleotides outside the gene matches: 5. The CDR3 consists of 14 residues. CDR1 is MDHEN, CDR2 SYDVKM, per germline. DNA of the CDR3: TGTGCCAGCACCATAGGGACAGGGGATCAGCCCCAGCATTTT. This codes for CASTIGTGDQPQHF. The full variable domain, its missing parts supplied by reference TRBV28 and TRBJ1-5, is DVKVTQSSRYLVKRTGEKVFLECVQDMDHENMFWYRQDPGLGLRLIYFSYDVKMKEKGDIPEGYSVSREKKERFSLILESASTNQTSMYLCASTIGTGDQPQHFGDGTRLSIL.

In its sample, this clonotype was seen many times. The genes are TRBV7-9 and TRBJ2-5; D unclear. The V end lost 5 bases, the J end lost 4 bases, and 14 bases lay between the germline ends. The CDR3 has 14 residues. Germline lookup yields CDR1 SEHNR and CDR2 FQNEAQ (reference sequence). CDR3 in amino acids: CASSLRASPETQYF. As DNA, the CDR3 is TGTGCCAGCAGCCTTAGAGCCTCCCCAGAGACCCAGTACTTC.

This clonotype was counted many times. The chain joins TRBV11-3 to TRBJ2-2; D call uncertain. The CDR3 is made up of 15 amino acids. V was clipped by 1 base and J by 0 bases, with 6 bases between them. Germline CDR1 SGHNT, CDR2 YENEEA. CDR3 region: CASSLVHSNTGELFF. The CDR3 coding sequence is TGTGCCAGCAGCTTAGTACACTCGAACACCGGGGAGCTGTTTTTT.